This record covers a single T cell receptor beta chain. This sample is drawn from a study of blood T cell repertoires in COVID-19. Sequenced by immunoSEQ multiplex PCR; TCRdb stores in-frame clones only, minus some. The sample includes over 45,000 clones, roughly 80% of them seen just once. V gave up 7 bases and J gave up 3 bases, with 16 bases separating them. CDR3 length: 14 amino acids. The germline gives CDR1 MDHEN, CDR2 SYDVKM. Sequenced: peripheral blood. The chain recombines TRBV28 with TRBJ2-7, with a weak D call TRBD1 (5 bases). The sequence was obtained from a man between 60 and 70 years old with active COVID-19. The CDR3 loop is CASIPGNSYYEQYF. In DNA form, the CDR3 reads TGTGCCAGCATCCCAGGGAACAGTTACTACGAGCAGTACTTC. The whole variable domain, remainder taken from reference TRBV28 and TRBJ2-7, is DVKVTQSSRYLVKRTGEKVFLECVQDMDHENMFWYRQDPGLGLRLIYFSYDVKMKEKGDIPEGYSVSREKKERFSLILESASTNQTSMYLCASIPGNSYYEQYFGPGTRLTVT.